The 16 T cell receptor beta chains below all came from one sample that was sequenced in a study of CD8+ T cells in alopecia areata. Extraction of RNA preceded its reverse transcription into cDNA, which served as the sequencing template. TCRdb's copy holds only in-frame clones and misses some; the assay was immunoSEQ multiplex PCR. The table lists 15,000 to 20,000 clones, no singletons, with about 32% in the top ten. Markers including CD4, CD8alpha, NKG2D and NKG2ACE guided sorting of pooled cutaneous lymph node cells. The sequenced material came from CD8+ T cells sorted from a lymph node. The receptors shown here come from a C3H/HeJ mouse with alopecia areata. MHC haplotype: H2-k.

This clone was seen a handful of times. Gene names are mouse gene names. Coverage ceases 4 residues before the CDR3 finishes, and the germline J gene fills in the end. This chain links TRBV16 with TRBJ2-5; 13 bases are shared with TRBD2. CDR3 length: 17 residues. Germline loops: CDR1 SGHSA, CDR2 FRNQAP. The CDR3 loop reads CASSLEPGLGGWDTQYF. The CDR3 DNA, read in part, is TGTGCAAGCAGCTTAGAACCGGGACTGGGGGGGTGGGAC.

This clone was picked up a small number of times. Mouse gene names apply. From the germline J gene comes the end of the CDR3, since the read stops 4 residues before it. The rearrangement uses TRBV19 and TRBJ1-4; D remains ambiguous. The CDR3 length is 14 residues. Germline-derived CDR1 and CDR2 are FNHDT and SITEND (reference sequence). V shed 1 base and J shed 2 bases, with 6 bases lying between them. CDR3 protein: CASSIPQSNERLFF. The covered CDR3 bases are TGTGCCAGCAGTATACCACAATCCAACGAA.

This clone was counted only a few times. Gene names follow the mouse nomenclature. This CDR3 reads CAWSLDSSQNTLYF. The sequenced part of the CDR3 DNA is TGTGCCTGGAGTCTAGACAGTAGTCAAAAC. V usage is TRBV31 and J usage is TRBJ2-4; D possibly corresponds to TRBD1 (5 bases). The sequenced fragment ends 4 residues before the CDR3 boundary, so the rest is inferred from the germline J gene. Looked up from germline, CDR1 is GKSSPN and CDR2 is SITVG. V lost 0 bases to trimming and J lost 0 bases, with 7 bases between them. The CDR3 spans 14 residues.

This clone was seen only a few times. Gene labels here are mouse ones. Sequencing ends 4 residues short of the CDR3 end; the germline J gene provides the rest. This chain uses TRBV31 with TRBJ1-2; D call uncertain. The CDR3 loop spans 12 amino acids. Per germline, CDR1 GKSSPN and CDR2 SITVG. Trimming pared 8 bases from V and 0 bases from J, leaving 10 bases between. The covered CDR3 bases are TGTGCCCAATTGACAACAAACTCC. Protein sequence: CAQLTTNS. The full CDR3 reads CAQLTTNSDYTF. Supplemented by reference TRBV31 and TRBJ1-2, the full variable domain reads AQTIHQWPVAEIKAVGSPLSLGCTIKGKSSPNLYWYWQATGGTLQQLFYSITVGQVESVVQLNLSASRPKDDQFILSTEKLLLSHSGFYLCAQLTTNSDYTFGSGTRLLVI.

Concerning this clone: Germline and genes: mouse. The CDR3: CASSGQANTGQLYF. The part of the CDR3 DNA that was read is TGTGCCAGCAGTGGACAGGCAAACACCGGG. V usage is TRBV14 and J usage is TRBJ2-2, with 7 bases that match TRBD1. Sequencing ends 4 residues short of the CDR3 end; the germline J gene provides the rest. V shed 4 bases, J shed 0 bases, and the junction held 0 bases outside the gene matches. Germline values: CDR1 SGHDT, CDR2 FRDEAV. This CDR3 has 14 amino acids.

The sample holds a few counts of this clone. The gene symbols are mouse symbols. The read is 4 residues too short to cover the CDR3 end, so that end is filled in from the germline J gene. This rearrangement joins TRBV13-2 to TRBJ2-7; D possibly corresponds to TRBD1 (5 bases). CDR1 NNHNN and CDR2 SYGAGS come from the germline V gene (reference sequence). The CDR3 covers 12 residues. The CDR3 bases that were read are TGTGCCAGCGGTGATAGCAGGGAT. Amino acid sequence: CASGDSRD. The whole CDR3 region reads CASGDSRDEQYF.

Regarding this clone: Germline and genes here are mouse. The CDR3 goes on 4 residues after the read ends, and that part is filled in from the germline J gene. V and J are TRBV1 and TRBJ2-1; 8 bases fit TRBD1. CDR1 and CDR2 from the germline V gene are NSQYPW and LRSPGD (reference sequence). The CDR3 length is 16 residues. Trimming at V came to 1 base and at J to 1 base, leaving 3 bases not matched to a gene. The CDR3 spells CTCSAGRDRNYAEQFF. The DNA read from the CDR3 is TGCACCTGCAGTGCAGGGCGGGACAGGAACTATGCT.

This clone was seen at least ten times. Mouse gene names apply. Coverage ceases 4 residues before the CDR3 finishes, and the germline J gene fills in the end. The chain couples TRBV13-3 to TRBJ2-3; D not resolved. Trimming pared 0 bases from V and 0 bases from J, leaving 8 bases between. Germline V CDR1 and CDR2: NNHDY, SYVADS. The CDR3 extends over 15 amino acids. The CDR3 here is CASSDGKTSAETLYF. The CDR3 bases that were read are TGTGCCAGCAGTGATGGCAAAACTAGTGCAGAA.

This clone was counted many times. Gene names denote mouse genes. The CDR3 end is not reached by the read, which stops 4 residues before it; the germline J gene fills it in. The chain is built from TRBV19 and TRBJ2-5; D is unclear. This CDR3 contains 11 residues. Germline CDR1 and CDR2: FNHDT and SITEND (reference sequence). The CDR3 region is CASSMGDTQYF. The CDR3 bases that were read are TGTGCCAGCAGTATGGGGGAC.

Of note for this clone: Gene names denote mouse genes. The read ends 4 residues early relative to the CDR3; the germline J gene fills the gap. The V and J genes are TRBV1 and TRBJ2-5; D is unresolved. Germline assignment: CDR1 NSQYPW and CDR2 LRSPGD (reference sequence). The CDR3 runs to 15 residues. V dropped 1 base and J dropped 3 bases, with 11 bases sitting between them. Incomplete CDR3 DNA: TGCACCTGCAGTGCAGCCACACAAAAACAAGAC. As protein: CTCSAATQKQD. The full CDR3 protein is CTCSAATQKQDTQYF.

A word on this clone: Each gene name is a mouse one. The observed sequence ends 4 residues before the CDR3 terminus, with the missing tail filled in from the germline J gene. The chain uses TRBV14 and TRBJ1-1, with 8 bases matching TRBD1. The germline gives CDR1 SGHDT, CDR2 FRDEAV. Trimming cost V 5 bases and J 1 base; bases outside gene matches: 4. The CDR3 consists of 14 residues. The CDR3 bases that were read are TGTGCCAGCAGCCTCGGGACAGGGAACACA. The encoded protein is CASSLGTGNT. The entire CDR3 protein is CASSLGTGNTEVFF.

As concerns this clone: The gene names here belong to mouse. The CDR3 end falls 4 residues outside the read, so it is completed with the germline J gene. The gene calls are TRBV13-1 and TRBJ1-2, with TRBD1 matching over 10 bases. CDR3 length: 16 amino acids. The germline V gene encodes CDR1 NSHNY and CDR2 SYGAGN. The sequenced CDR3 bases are TGTGCCAGCAGTGATGCGGGGACAGGGGCGTTTTCC. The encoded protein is CASSDAGTGAFS. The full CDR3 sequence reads CASSDAGTGAFSDYTF.

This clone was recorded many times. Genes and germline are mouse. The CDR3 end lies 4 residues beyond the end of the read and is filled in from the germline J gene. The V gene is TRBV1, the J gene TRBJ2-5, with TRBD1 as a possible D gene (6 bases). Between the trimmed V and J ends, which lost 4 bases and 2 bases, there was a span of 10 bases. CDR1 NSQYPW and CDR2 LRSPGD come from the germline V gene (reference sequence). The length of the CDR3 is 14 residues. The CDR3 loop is CTCSDRVGQDTQYF. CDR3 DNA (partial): TGCACCTGCAGTGACAGGGTCGGCCAAGAC. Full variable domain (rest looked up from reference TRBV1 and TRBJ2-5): VTLLEQNPRWRLVPRGQAVNLRCILKNSQYPWMSWYQQDLQKQLQWLFTLRSPGDKEVKSLPGADYLATRVTDTELRLQVANMSQGRTLYCTCSDRVGQDTQYFGPGTRLLVL.

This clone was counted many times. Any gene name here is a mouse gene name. The CDR3 protein is CTCSADLGDYAEQFF. Partial CDR3 DNA: TGCACCTGCAGTGCAGACCTGGGGGACTATGCT. V gene TRBV1 combines with J gene TRBJ2-1; 7 bases are a match to TRBD2. The read halts 4 residues ahead of the CDR3 end, with the missing end drawn from the germline J gene. The CDR3 consists of 15 residues. With V trimmed by 0 bases and J by 2 bases, 1 base remained unmatched. Looked up from germline, CDR1 is NSQYPW and CDR2 is LRSPGD (reference sequence).

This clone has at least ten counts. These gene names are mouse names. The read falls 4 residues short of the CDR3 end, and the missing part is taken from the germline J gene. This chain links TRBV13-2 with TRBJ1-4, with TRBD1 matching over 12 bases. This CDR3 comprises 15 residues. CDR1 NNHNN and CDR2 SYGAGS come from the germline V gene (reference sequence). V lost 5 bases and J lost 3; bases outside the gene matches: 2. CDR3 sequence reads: CASGGTGGANERLFF. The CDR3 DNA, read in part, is TGTGCCAGCGGGGGGACAGGGGGCGCCAACGAA.

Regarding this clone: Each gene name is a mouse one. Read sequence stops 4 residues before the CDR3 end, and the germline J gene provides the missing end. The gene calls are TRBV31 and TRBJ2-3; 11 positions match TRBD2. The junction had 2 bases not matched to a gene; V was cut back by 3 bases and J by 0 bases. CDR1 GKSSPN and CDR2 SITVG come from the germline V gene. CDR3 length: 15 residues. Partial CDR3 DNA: TGTGCCTGGAGCCGGACTGGGGGGAGTGCAGAA. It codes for CAWSRTGGSAE. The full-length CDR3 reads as CAWSRTGGSAETLYF.